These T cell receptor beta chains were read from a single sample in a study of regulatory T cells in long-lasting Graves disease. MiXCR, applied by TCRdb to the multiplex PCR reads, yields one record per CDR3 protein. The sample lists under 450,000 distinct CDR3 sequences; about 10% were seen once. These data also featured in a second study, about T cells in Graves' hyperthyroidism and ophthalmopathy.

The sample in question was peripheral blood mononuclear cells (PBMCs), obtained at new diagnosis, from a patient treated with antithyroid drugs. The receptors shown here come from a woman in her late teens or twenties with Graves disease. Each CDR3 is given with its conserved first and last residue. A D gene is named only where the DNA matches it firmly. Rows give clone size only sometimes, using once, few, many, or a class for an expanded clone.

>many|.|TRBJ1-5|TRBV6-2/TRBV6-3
TGTGCCAGCAGTTACCCCCCGAGGCAGCCCCAGCATTTT
CASSYPPRQPQHF
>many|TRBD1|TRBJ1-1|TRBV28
TGTGCCAGCTGCATACAGGGGGCGAACACTGAAGCTTTCTTT
CASCIQGANTEAFF
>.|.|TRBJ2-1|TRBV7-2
TGTGCCACCGCCCCCTCGCTGGATGAGCAGTTCTTC
CATAPSLDEQFF
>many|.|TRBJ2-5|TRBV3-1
TGTGCCAGCAGCCAAGATCTTCCGGGCGGATCCCAAGAGACCCAGTACTTC
CASSQDLPGGSQETQYF
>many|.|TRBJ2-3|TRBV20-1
TGCAGCGCCCGCACAGATACGCAGTATTTT
CSARTDTQYF
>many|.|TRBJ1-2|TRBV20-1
TGCAGTGCGCAAGGGGCGGATGGCTACACCTTC
CSAQGADGYTF
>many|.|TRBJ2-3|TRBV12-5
TGTGCTAGTGGTCCCGACCGCGAGGATACGCAGTATTTT
CASGPDREDTQYF
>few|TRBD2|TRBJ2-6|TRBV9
TGTGCCAGCAGCAAAGGAGCGGGGGCTGGGGCCAACGTCCTGACTTTC
CASSKGAGAGANVLTF
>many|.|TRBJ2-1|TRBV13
TGTGCCAGCAGCTTAAGCGGGCACTCCTACAATGAGCAGTTCTTC
CASSLSGHSYNEQFF
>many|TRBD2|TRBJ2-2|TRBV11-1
TGTGCCAGCACCGGACTAGCAGTGAACACCGGGGAGCTGTTTTTT
CASTGLAVNTGELFF
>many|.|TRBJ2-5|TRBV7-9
TGTGCCAGCAGCCCGAGGAGTCCCAGATCAACAGAGACCCAGTACTTC
CASSPRSPRSTETQYF
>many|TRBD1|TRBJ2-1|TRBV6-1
TGTGCCAGCAGTCAACACTCAGGGGGTTGGGAGTTCTTC
CASSQHSGGWEFF
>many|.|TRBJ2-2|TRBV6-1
TGTGCCAGCGGGGTCATGCGGGGGAACACCGGGGAGCTGTTTTTT
CASGVMRGNTGELFF
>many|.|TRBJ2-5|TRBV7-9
TGTGCCAGCTTGAGACTGGCGGGGGCGCAAGAGACCCAGTACTTC
CASLRLAGAQETQYF
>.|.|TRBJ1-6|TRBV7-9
TGTGCCAGCAGCTTTTGGGGAACAGGAGACTTATCACCCCTCCACTTT
CASSFWGTGDLSPLHF
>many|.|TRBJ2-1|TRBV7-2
TGTGCCAGCAGCTTAGAGCTAGTTGGATTCAATGAGCAGTTCTTC
CASSLELVGFNEQFF
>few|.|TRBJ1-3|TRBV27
TGTGCCAGCAGTTCCACCCCGGGGAGCTCTGGAAACACCATATATTTT
CASSSTPGSSGNTIYF
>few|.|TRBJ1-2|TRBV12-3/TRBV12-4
TGTGCCAGCTGGGACCGGATGGTCGATGGCTACACCTTC
CASWDRMVDGYTF
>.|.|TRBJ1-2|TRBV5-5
TGTGCCAGCAGCTCAGGACCGGGGGATGGCTACACCTTC
CASSSGPGDGYTF
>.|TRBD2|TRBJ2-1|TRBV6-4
TGTGCCAGCAGTGAGCGCGGGGGGTTCAATGAGCAGTTCTTC
CASSERGGFNEQFF
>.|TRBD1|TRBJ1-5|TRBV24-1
TGTGCCACCAGTGCAGCAGGGGGGAGTCAGCCCCAGCATTTT
CATSAAGGSQPQHF
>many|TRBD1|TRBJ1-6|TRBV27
TGTGCCAGCAGTACCCTGACAGGGGGAAATTCACCCCTCCACTTT
CASSTLTGGNSPLHF
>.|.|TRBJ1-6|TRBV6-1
TGTGCCAGCATTGAGAATACTATAATTTGGAGACTCGGACATAATTCACCCCTCCACTTT
CASIENTIIWRLGHNSPLHF
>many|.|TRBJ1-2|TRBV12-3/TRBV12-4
TGTGCCAGCAGTTTTAGTCCGGCCGAGCCTGGCTACACCTTC
CASSFSPAEPGYTF
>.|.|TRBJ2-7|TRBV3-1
TGTGCCAGCAGCATCATAGACTACGAGCAGTACTTC
CASSIIDYEQYF
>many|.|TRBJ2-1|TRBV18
TGTGCCAGCTCACCGTCCGGACCCAAGTATGAGCAGTTCTTC
CASSPSGPKYEQFF
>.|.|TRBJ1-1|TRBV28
TGTGCCAGCAGTTTGGTCTTTGGCTGGCCTGAAGCTTTCTTT
CASSLVFGWPEAFF
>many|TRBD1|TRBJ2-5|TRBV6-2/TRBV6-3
TGTGCCAGCAGCCCTTCCGGGACAGCACAAGAGACCCAGTACTTC
CASSPSGTAQETQYF
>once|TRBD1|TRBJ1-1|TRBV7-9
TGTGCCAGCAGCTCGGGACAGGCGGGTGAAGCTTTCTTT
CASSSGQAGEAFF
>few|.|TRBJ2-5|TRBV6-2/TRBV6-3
TGTGCCAGCAGTAGGCCAGCGGTACAAGAGACCCAGTACTTC
CASSRPAVQETQYF
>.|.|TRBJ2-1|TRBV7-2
TGTGCCAGCAGCTTGCGTCTGGCGGCTTCCTACAATGAGCAGTTCTTC
CASSLRLAASYNEQFF
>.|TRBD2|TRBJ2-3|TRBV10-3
TGTGCCATCAGTGATCCCCCTAGCGGGGGCACAGATACGCAGTATTTT
CAISDPPSGGTDTQYF
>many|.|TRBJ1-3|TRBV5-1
TGCGCCAGCAGCTTGTTGGGACTTTGGACTGGAAACACCATATATTTT
CASSLLGLWTGNTIYF
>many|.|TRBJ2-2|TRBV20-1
TGCAGTGCTAGTGGTCTAGCGATCAGGTCCACCGGGGAGCTGTTTTTT
CSASGLAIRSTGELFF
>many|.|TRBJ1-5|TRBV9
TGTGCCAGCAGCGTAGGAGGGAACAATCAGCCCCAGCATTTT
CASSVGGNNQPQHF
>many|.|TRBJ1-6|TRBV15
TGTGCCACATCAAGGGACACATATAATTCACCCCTCCACTTT
CATSRDTYNSPLHF
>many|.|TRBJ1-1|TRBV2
TGTGCCAGCAAAGAGCTGCCAGGCTTGAACACTGAAGCTTTCTTT
CASKELPGLNTEAFF
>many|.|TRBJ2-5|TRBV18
TGTGCCAGCTCACCACTGGCAGTTAAGCAAGAGACCCAGTACTTC
CASSPLAVKQETQYF
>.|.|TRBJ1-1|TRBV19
TGTGCCAGTCTGGGGGGTCTACGCTTCTTGAACACTGAAGCTTTCTTT
CASLGGLRFLNTEAFF
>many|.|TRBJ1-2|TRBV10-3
TGTGCCATCAGGATATACGACAGGCAAACTAACTATGGCTACACCTTC
CAIRIYDRQTNYGYTF
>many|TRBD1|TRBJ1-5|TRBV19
TGTGCCAGTAGTTCTCGGGACAGGGGCGGCACTTATAGCAATCAGCCCCAGCATTTT
CASSSRDRGGTYSNQPQHF
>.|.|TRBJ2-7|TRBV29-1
TGCAGCGTTGCACTAGCCTCCTACGAGCAGTACTTC
CSVALASYEQYF
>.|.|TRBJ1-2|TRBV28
TGTGCCAGCAGTTTCGGGGCAGGCTATGGCTACACCTTC
CASSFGAGYGYTF
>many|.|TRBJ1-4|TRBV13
TGTGCCAGCAGCCAATACAGGGCAACTAATGAAAAACTGTTTTTT
CASSQYRATNEKLFF
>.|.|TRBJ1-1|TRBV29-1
TGCAGCGTTGATAAGGGATCGGGCACTGAAGCTTTCTTT
CSVDKGSGTEAFF
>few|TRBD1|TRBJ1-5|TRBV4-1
TGCGCCAGCAGCCAAGTAAGGGACAGGGTCTACAATCAGCCCCAGCATTTT
CASSQVRDRVYNQPQHF
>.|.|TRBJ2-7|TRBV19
TGTGCCAGTACCCCCGTGGGCGGGGCGAGCTACGAGCAGTACTTC
CASTPVGGASYEQYF
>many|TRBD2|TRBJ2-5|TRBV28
TGTGCCAGCAGTGGACTAGCGGTTCTCGAGGAAGAGACCCAGTACTTC
CASSGLAVLEEETQYF
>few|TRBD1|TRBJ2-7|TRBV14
TGTGCCAGCAGCCCACCCGGGACAGGGGGATACGAGCAGTACTTC
CASSPPGTGGYEQYF
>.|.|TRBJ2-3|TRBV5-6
TGTGCCAGCAGCGACCTGGCGAGGGACTCTACGCAGTATTTT
CASSDLARDSTQYF
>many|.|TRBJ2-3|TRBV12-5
TGTGCTAGTGGTTTGGTTCGGGGGGCCTACACAGATACGCAGTATTTT
CASGLVRGAYTDTQYF
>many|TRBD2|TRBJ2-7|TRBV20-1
TGCAGTGCTAGAGGACTAGCGGGAAGGACCTACGAGCAGTACTTC
CSARGLAGRTYEQYF
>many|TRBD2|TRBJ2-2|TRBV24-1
TGTGCCACCAGTGATTCCGAGCGGGGGGAAACCGGGGAGCTGTTTTTT
CATSDSERGETGELFF
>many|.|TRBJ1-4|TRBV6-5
TGTGCCAGCAGTTACTCGATGGCACAGCGGGGGGAAAAACTGTTTTTT
CASSYSMAQRGEKLFF
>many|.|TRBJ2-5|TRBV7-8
TGTGCCAGCAGCTCCGATTGGCGCGGGACCCAGTACTTC
CASSSDWRGTQYF